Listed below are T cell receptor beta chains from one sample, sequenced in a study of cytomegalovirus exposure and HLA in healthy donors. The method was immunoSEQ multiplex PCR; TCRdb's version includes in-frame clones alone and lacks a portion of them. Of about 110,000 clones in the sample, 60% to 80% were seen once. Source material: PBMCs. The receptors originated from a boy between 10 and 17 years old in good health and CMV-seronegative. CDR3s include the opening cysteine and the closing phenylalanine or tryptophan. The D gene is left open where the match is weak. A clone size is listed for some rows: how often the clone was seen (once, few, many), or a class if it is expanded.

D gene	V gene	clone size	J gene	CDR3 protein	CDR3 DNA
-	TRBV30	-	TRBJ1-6	CAWSARVQAPISPLHF	TGTGCCTGGAGTGCAAGAGTTCAAGCCCCAATTTCACCCCTCCACTTT
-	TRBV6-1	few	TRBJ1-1	CASSVAVEGTGLRTEAFF	TGTGCCAGCAGTGTTGCCGTTGAAGGAACAGGATTGCGAACTGAAGCTTTCTTT
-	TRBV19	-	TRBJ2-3	CASSEGHETDTQYF	TGTGCCAGTAGTGAGGGCCACGAGACAGATACGCAGTATTTT
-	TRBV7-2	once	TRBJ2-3	CASSLVSRTDTQYF	TGTGCCAGCAGCTTAGTGAGTAGAACAGATACGCAGTATTTT
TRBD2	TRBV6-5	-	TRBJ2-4	CASSALAGGKNIQYF	TGTGCCAGCAGTGCTCTAGCGGGAGGGAAGAACATTCAGTACTTC
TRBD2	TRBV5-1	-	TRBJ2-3	CASSLGGLVLTDTQYF	TGCGCCAGCAGCTTGGGGGGACTAGTGCTAACAGATACGCAGTATTTT
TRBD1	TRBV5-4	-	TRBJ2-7	CASGLGQGIPSSYEQYF	TGTGCCAGCGGTCTGGGACAGGGAATCCCCTCCTCCTACGAGCAGTACTTC
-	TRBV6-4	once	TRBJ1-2	CASSQDRANYGYTF	TGTGCCAGCAGTCAGGACAGAGCTAACTATGGCTACACCTTC
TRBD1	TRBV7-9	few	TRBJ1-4	CASSPRPGQGPMGEKLFF	TGTGCCAGCAGCCCCCGGCCGGGACAGGGACCCATGGGAGAAAAACTGTTTTTT
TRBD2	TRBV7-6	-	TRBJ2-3	CASSFRAGGTDTQYF	TGTGCCAGCAGCTTTCGAGCGGGGGGCACAGATACGCAGTATTTT
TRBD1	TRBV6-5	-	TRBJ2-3	CASSYSRQGSDTQYF	TGTGCCAGCAGTTACTCTAGACAGGGCTCAGATACGCAGTATTTT
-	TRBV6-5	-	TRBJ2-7	CASSYSSGNYEQYF	TGTGCCAGCAGTTACTCTAGCGGAAACTACGAGCAGTACTTC
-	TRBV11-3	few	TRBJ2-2	CASSLGGLDTGELFF	TGTGCCAGCAGCTTAGGGGGCTTGGATACCGGGGAGCTGTTTTTT
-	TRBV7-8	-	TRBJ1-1	CASSLARVVNTEAFF	TGTGCCAGCAGCTTGGCGAGGGTAGTGAACACTGAAGCTTTCTTT
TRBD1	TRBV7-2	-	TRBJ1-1	CASSFNRGQSTEAFF	TGTGCCAGCAGCTTTAACAGGGGGCAGAGCACTGAAGCTTTCTTT
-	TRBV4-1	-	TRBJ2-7	CASSQARTYEQYF	TGCGCCAGCAGCCAAGCCCGTACCTACGAGCAGTACTTC
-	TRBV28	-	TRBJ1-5	CASRVWAGNQPQHF	TGTGCCAGCAGGGTCTGGGCAGGCAATCAGCCCCAGCATTTT
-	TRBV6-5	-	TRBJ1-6	CASSYSTHSSPLHF	TGTGCCAGCAGTTACTCAACTCACTCCTCACCCCTCCACTTT
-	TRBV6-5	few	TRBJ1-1	CASSKTRRNTEAFF	TGTGCCAGCAGCAAGACACGCCGAAACACTGAAGCTTTCTTT
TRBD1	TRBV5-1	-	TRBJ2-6	CASRPGSGTGRSGANVLTF	TGCGCCAGCAGGCCCGGCTCCGGGACAGGCCGCTCTGGGGCCAACGTCCTGACTTTC
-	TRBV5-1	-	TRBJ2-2	CASSRIGANTGELFF	TGCGCCAGCAGCAGAATAGGGGCAAACACCGGGGAGCTGTTTTTT
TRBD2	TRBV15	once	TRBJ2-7	CATSRTSGAHGEQYF	TGTGCCACCAGCAGGACTAGCGGGGCTCACGGCGAGCAGTACTTC
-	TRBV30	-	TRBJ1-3	CAWRGFLLGNTIYF	TGTGCCTGGAGGGGCTTCTTACTGGGAAACACCATATATTTT
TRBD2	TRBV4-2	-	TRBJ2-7	CASSHVRGDEQYF	TGTGCCAGCAGCCACGTTCGGGGGGACGAGCAGTACTTC
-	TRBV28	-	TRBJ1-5	CASSLGGEGNQPQHF	TGTGCCAGCAGTTTGGGGGGGGAGGGCAATCAGCCCCAGCATTTT
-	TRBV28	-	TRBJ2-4	CASSLWLEDIQYF	TGTGCCAGCAGTTTATGGCTAGAAGACATTCAGTACTTC
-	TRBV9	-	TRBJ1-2	CASSPRLTNYGYTF	TGTGCCAGCAGCCCCCGGTTGACTAACTATGGCTACACCTTC
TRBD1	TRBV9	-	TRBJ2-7	CASSPQGDEQYF	TGTGCCAGCAGCCCTCAGGGGGACGAGCAGTACTTC
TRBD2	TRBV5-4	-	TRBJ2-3	CASSPPIPGTSGPDTQYF	TGTGCCAGCAGCCCACCTATTCCCGGGACTAGCGGGCCAGATACGCAGTATTTT
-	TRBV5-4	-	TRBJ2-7	CASSLQSYEQYF	TGTGCCAGCAGCCTCCAGTCTTACGAGCAGTACTTC
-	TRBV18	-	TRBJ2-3	CASSLSEGRTDTQYF	TGTGCCAGCTCTCTCTCGGAGGGGAGGACAGATACGCAGTATTTT
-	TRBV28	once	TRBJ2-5	CASRDRETQYF	TGTGCCAGCAGAGACAGGGAGACCCAGTACTTC
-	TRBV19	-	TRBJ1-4	CASSSSAARRSNEKLFF	TGTGCCAGTAGTAGTTCGGCAGCCCGGCGGTCTAATGAAAAACTGTTTTTT
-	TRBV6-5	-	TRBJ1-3	CASSYSAGAGNTIYF	TGTGCCAGCAGTTACTCGGCGGGGGCTGGAAACACCATATATTTT
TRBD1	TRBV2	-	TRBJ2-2	CASSVGQINTGELFF	TGTGCCAGCAGTGTGGGACAGATAAACACCGGGGAGCTGTTTTTT
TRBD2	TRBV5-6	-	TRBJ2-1	CASSLAPSGMGLEQFF	TGTGCCAGCAGCTTGGCCCCTAGCGGGATGGGACTGGAGCAGTTCTTC